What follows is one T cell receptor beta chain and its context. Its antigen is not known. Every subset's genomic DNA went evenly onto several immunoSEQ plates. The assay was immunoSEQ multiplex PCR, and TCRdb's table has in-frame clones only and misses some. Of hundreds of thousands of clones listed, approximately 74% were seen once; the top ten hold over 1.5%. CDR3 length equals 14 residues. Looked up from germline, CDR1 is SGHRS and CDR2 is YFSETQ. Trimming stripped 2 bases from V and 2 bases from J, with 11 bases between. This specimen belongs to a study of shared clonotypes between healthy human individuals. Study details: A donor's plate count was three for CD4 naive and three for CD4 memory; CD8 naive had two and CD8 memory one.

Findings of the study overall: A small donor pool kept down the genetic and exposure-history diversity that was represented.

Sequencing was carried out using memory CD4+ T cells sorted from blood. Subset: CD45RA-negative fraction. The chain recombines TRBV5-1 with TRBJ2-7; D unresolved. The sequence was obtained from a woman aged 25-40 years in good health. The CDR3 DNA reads TGCGCCAGCAGCTTCTCTCGCGAAGCCTACGAGCAGTACTTC. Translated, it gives CASSFSREAYEQYF.